These 17 T cell receptor beta chains were sequenced from one sample in a study of T cell responses to AZD1222 COVID-19 vaccine. Measured with immunoSEQ multiplex PCR; TCRdb has only the in-frame clones, and not every one. The sample holds about 160,000 clones, around 93% seen once. The sample in question was peripheral blood, obtained on day 0 of AZD1222 vaccination. The receptors here all came from an adult in good health.

The V call is TRBV6-2 or TRBV6-3, the J call TRBJ1-1; D gene uncertain. Trimming removed 5 bases at V and 1 base at J, with 8 bases between. Germline V gene lookup returns CDR1 MNHEY and CDR2 SVGEGT. The CDR3 spans 13 residues. CDR3 sequence: CASSPTWNTEAFF. The CDR3 nucleotides read TGTGCCAGCAGTCCCACGTGGAACACTGAAGCTTTCTTT.

The chain couples TRBV9 to TRBJ1-1; D gene ambiguous. The V gene lost 0 bases and the J gene lost 7 bases, with 10 bases spanning the gap. CDR3 length: 13 amino acids. Per germline, CDR1 SGDLS and CDR2 YYNGEE. The DNA for the CDR3 is TGTGCCAGCAGCGTAGCCCCACAGAATGAAGCTTTCTTT. This translates into CASSVAPQNEAFF.

This clone turned up a few times. V usage is TRBV11-2 and J usage is TRBJ2-1, with D possibly being TRBD1 or TRBD2 (5 bases each). This CDR3 contains 12 residues. V gave up 5 bases and J gave up 7 bases, with 9 bases separating them. Germline CDR1 is SGHAT and CDR2 is FQNNGV. The CDR3 sequence: CASSGGWNEQFF. CDR3 nucleotides: TGTGCCAGCAGCGGGGGATGGAATGAGCAGTTCTTC.

The genes are TRBV5-1 and TRBJ1-1; D remains ambiguous. In germline, CDR1 is SGHRS, CDR2 YFSETQ. This CDR3 region has 14 residues. The germline V and J ends were trimmed by 6 bases and 0 bases, with 12 bases remaining between them. CDR3 in DNA: TGCGCCAGCACAGCGGGCGAGATGAACACTGAAGCTTTCTTT. This encodes CASTAGEMNTEAFF.

V gene TRBV6-2 or TRBV6-3 combines with J gene TRBJ1-1, with D tentatively TRBD1 (6 bases). The CDR3 runs to 17 residues. V was pared by 0 bases and J by 3 bases, with 17 bases between. The V gene's germline CDR1 is MNHEY and CDR2 SVGEGT. CDR3 in DNA: TGTGCCAGCAGTTACTCGATGCGGGGGCCTTCCTACACTGAAGCTTTCTTT. Translated: CASSYSMRGPSYTEAFF.

There are a few counts of this clone. J is TRBJ2-7 and V is TRBV28; the D is unclear. This CDR3 region has 15 residues. Germline V CDR1 and CDR2: MDHEN, SYDVKM. V shed 7 bases and J shed 5 bases, with 21 bases lying between them. CDR3 sequence reads: CASTLSGNPADEQYF. In DNA, the CDR3 is TGTGCCAGCACCCTCTCTGGGAATCCCGCAGACGAGCAGTACTTC. The complete variable domain, with remaining parts taken from reference TRBV28 and TRBJ2-7, reads DVKVTQSSRYLVKRTGEKVFLECVQDMDHENMFWYRQDPGLGLRLIYFSYDVKMKEKGDIPEGYSVSREKKERFSLILESASTNQTSMYLCASTLSGNPADEQYFGPGTRLTVT.

The chain employs TRBV6-5 and TRBJ1-1; D call uncertain. Trimming stripped 6 bases from V and 0 bases from J, with 5 bases between. Germline V gene lookup returns CDR1 MNHEY and CDR2 SVGAGI. The CDR3 consists of 12 residues. CDR3 nucleotides: TGTGCCAGCAGGGCTATGAACACTGAAGCTTTCTTT. Translated, it gives CASRAMNTEAFF.

The rearrangement joins TRBV5-1 to TRBJ2-7, with D possibly TRBD2 on 6 matching bases. CDR1 SGHRS and CDR2 YFSETQ come from the germline V gene. The CDR3 covers 14 residues. The V gene lost 1 base and the J gene lost 2 bases, with 10 bases spanning the gap. The CDR3 region is CASSLTSPTYEQYF. CDR3 sequence (DNA): TGCGCCAGCAGCTTGACTAGCCCCACCTACGAGCAGTACTTC.

The CDR3 nucleotides read TGTGCCAGCAGCTTCGATGGCTCGGTAGCCTACGAGCAGTACTTC. Translated: CASSFDGSVAYEQYF. This chain uses TRBV7-9 with TRBJ2-7, with D unclear. CDR1 and CDR2 from the germline V gene are SEHNR and FQNEAQ (reference sequence). There are 15 residues in the CDR3. V was pared by 3 bases and J by 2 bases, with 14 bases between. Full variable domain (outside the CDR3, taken from reference TRBV7-9 and TRBJ2-7): DTGVSQNPRHKITKRGQNVTFRCDPISEHNRLYWYRQTLGQGPEFLTYFQNEAQLEKSRLLSDRFSAERPKGSFSTLEIQRTEQGDSAMYLCASSFDGSVAYEQYFGPGTRLTVT.

V usage is TRBV9 and J usage is TRBJ1-6; D is undetermined. The length of the CDR3 is 15 residues. Trimming removed 0 bases at V and 7 bases at J, with 11 bases between. Germline V gives CDR1 SGDLS, CDR2 YYNGEE. In DNA form, the CDR3 reads TGTGCCAGCAGCGTAGGGCCTCATCTCAATTCACCCCTCCACTTT. It translates to CASSVGPHLNSPLHF.

This chain joins TRBV15 and TRBJ1-5; no clear D gene. The CDR3 extends over 15 amino acids. Germline CDR1 is LNHNV and CDR2 is YYDKDF (reference sequence). Trimming took off 8 bases at V and 0 bases at J, with 14 bases between the two ends. CDR3 sequence reads: CATAKHGSSNQPQHF. DNA of the CDR3: TGTGCCACCGCCAAGCACGGGAGTAGCAATCAGCCCCAGCATTTT.

V is TRBV5-6 and J is TRBJ1-1; no reliable D call. CDR3 length: 14 amino acids. CDR1 SGHDT and CDR2 YYEEEE come from the germline V gene. With 2 bases removed from V and 1 base from J, the gap between germline ends came to 9 bases. The CDR3 loop reads CASSFRLRNTEAFF. CDR3 in DNA: TGTGCCAGCAGCTTCCGTTTGCGGAACACTGAAGCTTTCTTT.

The chain recombines TRBV20-1 with TRBJ2-7; possibly TRBD2 for D (6 bases). Per germline, CDR1 DFQATT and CDR2 SNEGSKA (reference sequence). Trimming took off 5 bases at V and 6 bases at J, with 11 bases between the two ends. CDR3 size: 11 residues. In DNA form, the CDR3 reads TGCAGTGCTCGGGACTTCGGCGAGCAGTACTTC. This gives the protein CSARDFGEQYF.

The chain recombines TRBV29-1 with TRBJ1-5, with TRBD1 identical over 9 bases. CDR1 and CDR2 (germline): SQVTM, ANQGSEA. V was clipped by 5 bases and J by 0 bases; unmatched bases: 2. The CDR3 is 14 residues long. The CDR3 DNA reads TGCAGCGTTACGACAGGGGGTAGCAATCAGCCCCAGCATTTT. Its translation: CSVTTGGSNQPQHF. Supplemented by reference TRBV29-1 and TRBJ1-5, the full variable domain reads SAVISQKPSRDICQRGTSLTIQCQVDSQVTMMFWYRQQPGQSLTLIATANQGSEATYESGFVIDKFPISRPNLTFSTLTVSNMSPEDSSIYLCSVTTGGSNQPQHFGDGTRLSIL.

The chain recombines TRBV28 with TRBJ2-7, with D tentatively TRBD1 (5 bases). Trimming pared 6 bases from V and 3 bases from J, leaving 9 bases between. The CDR3 totals 12 residues. Germline CDR1 MDHEN, CDR2 SYDVKM. The CDR3 reads CASSPGLYEQYF. The DNA of the CDR3 is TGTGCCAGCAGCCCAGGGCTCTACGAGCAGTACTTC.

The gene calls are TRBV9 and TRBJ2-7; D gene uncertain. CDR1 SGDLS and CDR2 YYNGEE come from the germline V gene. This CDR3 contains 15 residues. The V gene lost 1 base and the J gene lost 0 bases, with 11 bases spanning the gap. The CDR3 DNA sequence: TGTGCCAGCAGCGTACTCCCTGAGAGCTCCTACGAGCAGTACTTC. This codes for CASSVLPESSYEQYF. Full variable domain (missing parts from reference TRBV9 and TRBJ2-7): DSGVTQTPKHLITATGQRVTLRCSPRSGDLSVYWYQQSLDQGLQFLIQYYNGEERAKGNILERFSAQQFPDLHSELNLSSLELGDSALYFCASSVLPESSYEQYFGPGTRLTVT.

The rearrangement links TRBV28 to TRBJ2-2; 14 positions agree with TRBD2. There are 16 residues in the CDR3. The ends lost 8 bases at V and 8 bases at J; junction bases unmatched: 10. The germline V gene encodes CDR1 MDHEN and CDR2 SYDVKM. The CDR3 sequence: CASGPGLAGEVGELFF. CDR3 in DNA: TGTGCCAGCGGACCGGGACTAGCGGGAGAAGTGGGGGAGCTGTTTTTT.